These 20 T cell receptor beta chains were sequenced from one sample in a study of OX40 agonist ivuxolimab in advanced cancers. TCRdb's table, derived via immunoSEQ multiplex PCR, lists solely in-frame clones and lacks some. The sample lists over 20,000 clones, 78% occurring once. This specimen consisted of CD4+ or CD8+ T cells sorted from blood, obtained in a trial of the OX40 agonist ivuxolimab. The source of these receptors is an adult with an advanced solid tumor such as melanoma, head and neck, liver or kidney cancer.

This chain joins TRBV5-1 and TRBJ1-2; the match to TRBD1 covers 7 bases. Germline trimming cut 4 bases from V and 1 base from J; bases unmatched to any gene: 7. CDR1 SGHRS and CDR2 YFSETQ come from the germline V gene. This CDR3 spans 15 amino acids. CDR3 in amino acids: CASSLGGEGNYGYTF. The CDR3 DNA reads TGCGCCAGCAGCCTAGGGGGCGAGGGTAACTATGGCTACACCTTC.

This clone has just a few counts. The gene calls are TRBV19 and TRBJ1-1, with 8 positions matching TRBD1. This CDR3 spans 14 amino acids. Germline values: CDR1 LNHDA, CDR2 SQIVND (reference sequence). The junction had 8 bases not matched to a gene; V was cut back by 5 bases and J by 6 bases. The CDR3 spells CASSPGQGQAEAFF. In DNA, the CDR3 is TGTGCCAGTAGTCCAGGACAGGGACAGGCTGAAGCTTTCTTT.

The chain employs TRBV4-2 and TRBJ1-4, with D possibly being TRBD1 (5 bases). CDR3 length: 15 residues. Trimming stripped 0 bases from V and 10 bases from J, with 15 bases between. Germline V gene lookup returns CDR1 LGHNA and CDR2 YNFKEQ. DNA of the CDR3: TGTGCCAGCAGCCAAGATCGGGCAGGGCCCGGAAAACTGTTTTTT. Translating gives CASSQDRAGPGKLFF.

The chain uses TRBV5-1 and TRBJ2-3; 7 nucleotides match TRBD1. The germline V gene encodes CDR1 SGHRS and CDR2 YFSETQ. The CDR3 runs to 20 residues. The V segment lost 3 bases and the J segment 3 bases; nucleotides outside the gene matches: 22. The CDR3 spells CASSSQEAYDRVGETDTQYF. For the CDR3, the DNA is TGCGCCAGCAGCTCCCAGGAAGCATACGACAGGGTAGGGGAAACAGATACGCAGTATTTT.

This clone was recorded a few times. The gene calls are TRBV7-9 and TRBJ2-5; tentatively, D is TRBD1 or TRBD2 (5 bases each). Germline CDR1 SEHNR, CDR2 FQNEAQ (reference sequence). This CDR3 has 14 amino acids. The V gene lost 8 bases and the J gene lost 3 bases, with 16 bases spanning the gap. The CDR3: CASLPWGMEETQYF. The CDR3 nucleotides read TGTGCCAGCTTACCTTGGGGGATGGAAGAGACCCAGTACTTC.

CDR3 coding DNA: TGTGCCAGCAGTTCGGGGGCCCGGTACGGAGCTTTCTTT. Translating it yields CASSSGARYGAFF. The V call is TRBV28, the J call TRBJ1-1; TRBD1 might be the D (6 bases). V shed 4 bases and J shed 10 bases, with 16 bases lying between them. The germline V gene has CDR1 MDHEN and CDR2 SYDVKM. This CDR3 has 13 residues.

This chain links TRBV28 with TRBJ2-7; weak D call: TRBD1 (5 bases). This CDR3 has 13 amino acids. Trimming removed 5 bases at V and 3 bases at J, with 11 bases between. CDR1 is MDHEN, CDR2 SYDVKM, per germline. CDR3 region: CASSRGYRYEQYF. CDR3 coding DNA: TGTGCCAGCAGTAGGGGATATCGCTACGAGCAGTACTTC.

The chain joins TRBV9 to TRBJ2-7, with 10 positions matching TRBD1. The DNA end is a closer match to TRBJ2-1, so the J assignment may be wrong. The CDR3 length is 15 residues. CDR1 and CDR2 from the germline V gene are SGDLS and YYNGEE. The CDR3 sequence is CASSLGQGGYNEQFF. The CDR3 region has the DNA TGTGCCAGCAGCCTCGGACAGGGGGGCTACAATGAGCAGTTCTTC.

The chain links TRBV5-1 to TRBJ2-6; 9 positions match TRBD1. The V segment lost 2 bases and the J segment 1 base; nucleotides outside the gene matches: 13. The V gene's germline CDR1 is SGHRS and CDR2 YFSETQ. CDR3 length equals 20 residues. The CDR3 loop reads CASSLEGQGFLRSGANVLTF. CDR3 bases: TGCGCCAGCAGCTTAGAAGGACAGGGGTTCTTACGGTCTGGGGCCAACGTCCTGACTTTC. Drawing the rest from reference TRBV5-1 and TRBJ2-6, the complete variable domain is KAGVTQTPRYLIKTRGQQVTLSCSPISGHRSVSWYQQTPGQGLQFLFEYFSETQRNKGNFPGRFSGRQFSNSRSEMNVSTLELGDSALYLCASSLEGQGFLRSGANVLTFGAGSRLTVL.

The chain links TRBV28 to TRBJ1-2; the match to TRBD1 covers 7 bases. The ends lost 3 bases at V and 8 bases at J; junction bases unmatched: 9. From germline, CDR1 is MDHEN and CDR2 SYDVKM. CDR3 length: 14 amino acids. As DNA, the CDR3 is TGTGCCAGCAGTTTCAGGGGGACCCGAACCGGCTACACCTTC. Protein product: CASSFRGTRTGYTF.

V is TRBV7-2 and J is TRBJ2-5; weak D call: TRBD2 (6 bases). The V gene's germline CDR1 is SGHTA and CDR2 FQGNSA. Trimming removed 6 bases from V and 2 bases from J, with 13 bases in between. The CDR3 has 14 residues. This CDR3 is CASSFGGGQETQYF. The CDR3 region has the DNA TGTGCCAGCAGTTTCGGGGGTGGGCAAGAGACCCAGTACTTC.

This chain connects TRBV28 to TRBJ2-7; tentative D call: TRBD1 (5 bases). Between the trimmed V and J ends, which lost 5 bases and 0 bases, there was a span of 11 bases. The CDR3 has 14 residues. CDR1 is MDHEN and CDR2 is SYDVKM in the germline V gene. The CDR3 DNA follows: TGTGCCAGCAGTGACAGCCCAAACTCCTACGAGCAGTACTTC. Amino acids: CASSDSPNSYEQYF.

CDR3 sequence reads: CASSQDGPGELFF. CDR3 coding DNA: TGTGCCAGCAGCCAAGACGGCCCCGGGGAGCTGTTTTTT. The rearrangement joins TRBV4-2 to TRBJ2-2; D gene uncertain. The germline V and J ends were trimmed by 0 bases and 6 bases, with 5 bases remaining between them. CDR1 and CDR2 from the germline V gene are LGHNA and YNFKEQ. The length of the CDR3 is 13 residues.

This chain connects TRBV7-8 to TRBJ2-7, with D possibly being TRBD2 (6 bases). The V and J ends lost 1 base and 7 bases respectively, with 17 bases between them. Germline CDR1 and CDR2: SGHVS and FQNEAQ. CDR3 length: 15 residues. The CDR3 nucleotides are TGTGCCAGCAGCTTAGAAGGAGGGTACTCGACGGAGCAGTACTTC. As protein: CASSLEGGYSTEQYF.

V and J are TRBV7-2 and TRBJ2-1; maybe TRBD1 (5 bases). This CDR3 contains 15 residues. The germline gives CDR1 SGHTA, CDR2 FQGNSA. Trimming took off 1 base at V and 1 base at J, with 8 bases between the two ends. Here the CDR3 DNA reads TGTGCCAGCAGCTTAGAAGGGGTTTCCTACAATGAGCAGTTCTTC. Amino acid sequence: CASSLEGVSYNEQFF.

The chain is built from TRBV28 and TRBJ1-4; a possible D gene is TRBD1 (6 bases). The CDR3 has 15 amino acids. V lost 4 bases to trimming and J lost 7 bases, with 16 bases between them. Germline V lookup: CDR1 MDHEN, CDR2 SYDVKM. CDR3 loop: CASSSPSEGGEKLFF. CDR3 in DNA: TGTGCCAGCAGTTCACCTTCAGAAGGGGGTGAAAAACTGTTTTTT.

In DNA, the CDR3 is TGTGCCAGTACCATTCAGACAAGGAACACCGGGGAGCTGTTTTTT. Translated: CASTIQTRNTGELFF. The chain has TRBV19 and TRBJ2-2; D not certain. This CDR3 has 15 amino acids. CDR1 and CDR2 from the germline V gene are LNHDA and SQIVND (reference sequence). V lost 7 bases to trimming and J lost 1 base, with 13 bases between them.

The chain links TRBV7-8 to TRBJ2-2; D remains unclear. Germline-derived CDR1 and CDR2 are SGHVS and FQNEAQ. The V and J ends lost 7 bases and 2 bases respectively, with 2 bases between them. The CDR3 runs 11 residues. CDR3 nucleotides: TGTGCCAGCACTAACACCGGGGAGCTGTTTTTT. Translation gives CASTNTGELFF.

The chain is built from TRBV28 and TRBJ2-2, with 10 bases matching TRBD1. Germline-derived CDR1 and CDR2 are MDHEN and SYDVKM. The CDR3 totals 15 residues. Germline trimming cut 6 bases from V and 1 base from J; bases unmatched to any gene: 2. This CDR3 is CASRTGGENTGELFF. Written as DNA, the CDR3 is TGTGCCAGCAGGACAGGGGGCGAGAACACCGGGGAGCTGTTTTTT.

The chain uses TRBV29-1 and TRBJ1-2; D is undetermined. V was clipped by 5 bases and J by 4 bases, with 11 bases between them. The CDR3 covers 12 residues. Germline V gene sequence: CDR1 SQVTM, CDR2 ANQGSEA. CDR3 residues: CSVRQSTYGYTF. CDR3 DNA sequence: TGCAGCGTTCGTCAGAGTACCTATGGCTACACCTTC.